This passage covers 11 T cell receptor beta chains from one sample sequenced in a study of T-cell memory formation after mild COVID-19. Each CDR3 protein gets one entry after TCRdb re-called the 5' RACE reads with MiXCR. The repertoire holds 110,000 to 150,000 distinct CDR3 sequences, around 27% seen once, with about 24% in the top ten. Sequencing used PBMCs or a T cell subset sorted from them (not recorded which). Receptors originate from an adult woman who had mild COVID-19 (a few samples of this study predate the infection). Cell type and time point are not known.

This chain connects TRBV20-1 to TRBJ1-1; a weak D match, TRBD1 (5 bases). V was shortened by 0 bases and J by 3 bases, with 11 bases between the two germline ends. Germline assignment: CDR1 DFQATT and CDR2 SNEGSKA (reference sequence). This CDR3 contains 14 residues. DNA of the CDR3: TGCAGTGCTAGAGAGGGGGATCTATACACTGAAGCTTTCTTT. Translation: CSAREGDLYTEAFF.

This clonotype came up many times. This sequence joins TRBV20-1 and TRBJ1-1; D is perhaps TRBD1 (6 bases). V lost 3 bases and J 5 bases, leaving 16 bases between the germline ends. CDR1 and CDR2 (germline): DFQATT, SNEGSKA (reference sequence). The CDR3 totals 14 residues. CDR3 coding DNA: TGCAGTGCTAGCAACAGGGAGCCTGTGACTGAAGCTTTCTTT. Encoded protein: CSASNREPVTEAFF.

The rearrangement joins TRBV9 to TRBJ2-7; 7 nucleotides align to TRBD1. J gave up 3 bases and V 0 bases, and 6 bases lay outside the gene matches. The length of the CDR3 is 15 residues. Per the germline V gene, CDR1 is SGDLS and CDR2 is YYNGEE. This chain's CDR3 is CASSVGWDSIYEQYF. CDR3 nucleotides: TGTGCCAGCAGCGTAGGGTGGGACAGCATCTACGAGCAGTACTTC.

This clonotype came up a few times. The chain couples TRBV7-9 to TRBJ1-1, with TRBD1 matching over 7 bases. CDR3 length equals 16 residues. From germline, CDR1 is SEHNR and CDR2 FQNEAQ (reference sequence). V gave up 3 bases and J gave up 1 base; unmatched junction bases: 8. CDR3 nucleotide sequence: TGTGCCAGCAGCTTCGGGGCCAGGGGGGGGAACACTGAAGCTTTCTTT. It encodes CASSFGARGGNTEAFF.

This clonotype was found a few times. The rearrangement joins TRBV9 to TRBJ2-1; TRBD2 agrees at 7 bases. The CDR3 covers 15 residues. The V gene end was trimmed by 3 bases and the J gene end by 3 bases; junction bases not matched to a gene: 6. The germline V gene encodes CDR1 SGDLS and CDR2 YYNGEE. CDR3 nucleotide sequence: TGTGCCAGCAGCGAGCGGGATCTGGACTACAATGAGCAGTTCTTC. Amino acids: CASSERDLDYNEQFF.

This clonotype was found a few times. This rearrangement joins TRBV7-6 to TRBJ2-5; the match to TRBD2 covers 12 bases. Looked up from germline, CDR1 is SGHVS and CDR2 is FNYEAQ. The CDR3 has 17 amino acids. The V gene end was trimmed by 5 bases and the J gene end by 5 bases; junction bases not matched to a gene: 12. This CDR3 reads CASSQQGLAGLGETQYF. The CDR3 DNA reads as TGTGCCAGCAGCCAGCAGGGACTAGCGGGTTTGGGGGAGACCCAGTACTTC.

The V call is TRBV29-1, the J call TRBJ2-7; D gene unclear. CDR3 length: 12 amino acids. Per the germline V gene, CDR1 is SQVTM and CDR2 is ANQGSEA. V lost 6 bases, J lost 2 bases, and 11 bases lay in between. For the CDR3, the DNA is TGCAGCGTCGTTCCGGTAGCCTACGAGCAGTACTTC. Protein: CSVVPVAYEQYF.

The rearrangement joins TRBV4-3 to TRBJ2-1; 7 bases are a match to TRBD2. This CDR3 has 16 amino acids. CDR1 is LGHNA, CDR2 YSLEER, per germline. V shed 4 bases, J shed 3 bases, and the junction held 9 bases outside the gene matches. Here the CDR3 reads CASSLGAGTLYNEQFF. In nucleotides, the CDR3 is TGCGCCAGCAGCCTAGGAGCGGGAACTCTCTACAATGAGCAGTTCTTC.

This chain joins TRBV9 and TRBJ2-7; D call uncertain. The CDR3 is 15 amino acids. With 3 bases removed from V and 2 bases from J, the gap between germline ends came to 15 bases. Germline CDR1 and CDR2: SGDLS and YYNGEE. CDR3: CASSASGSQAYEQYF. The CDR3 region has the DNA TGTGCCAGCAGCGCCTCCGGGTCTCAGGCCTACGAGCAGTACTTC.

This chain uses TRBV12-3 or TRBV12-4 with TRBJ2-1; a possible D gene is TRBD2 (6 bases). Trimming removed 6 bases at V and 4 bases at J, with 10 bases between. The CDR3 extends over 13 amino acids. CDR3 in amino acids: CASSRDLYNEQFF. The CDR3 bases are TGTGCCAGCAGCCGGGACTTGTACAATGAGCAGTTCTTC.

V usage is TRBV4-2 and J usage is TRBJ2-1, with a possible D match to TRBD2 (5 bases). CDR1 and CDR2 from the germline V gene are LGHNA and YNFKEQ. The ends were cut back, 3 bases at V and 5 bases at J, with 11 bases in the middle. CDR3 size: 14 residues. CDR3 loop: CASSHLGSDNEQFF. DNA of the CDR3: TGTGCCAGCAGCCATCTGGGGAGCGACAATGAGCAGTTCTTC.